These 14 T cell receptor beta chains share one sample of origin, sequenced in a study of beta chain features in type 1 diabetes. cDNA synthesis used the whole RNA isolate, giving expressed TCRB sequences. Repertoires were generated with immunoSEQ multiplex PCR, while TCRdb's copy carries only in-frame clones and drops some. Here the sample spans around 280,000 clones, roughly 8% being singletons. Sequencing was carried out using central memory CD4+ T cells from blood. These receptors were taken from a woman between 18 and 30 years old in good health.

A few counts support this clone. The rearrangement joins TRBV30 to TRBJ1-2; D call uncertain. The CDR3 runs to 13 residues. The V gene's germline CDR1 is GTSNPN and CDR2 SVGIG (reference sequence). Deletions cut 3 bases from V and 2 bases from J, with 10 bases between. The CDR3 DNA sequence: TGTGCCTGGAGCCTGGGCCCCAACTATGGCTACACCTTC. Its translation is CAWSLGPNYGYTF.

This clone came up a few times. The chain's CDR3 is CASSEGSVKQFF. The CDR3 DNA follows: TGTGCCAGCAGTGAAGGGAGTGTAAAGCAGTTCTTC. V is TRBV2 and J is TRBJ2-1, with D unclear. This CDR3 contains 12 residues. Trimming shortened V by 1 base and J by 11 bases, and 9 bases separated the two germline ends. Germline V CDR1 and CDR2: SNHLY, FYNNEI.

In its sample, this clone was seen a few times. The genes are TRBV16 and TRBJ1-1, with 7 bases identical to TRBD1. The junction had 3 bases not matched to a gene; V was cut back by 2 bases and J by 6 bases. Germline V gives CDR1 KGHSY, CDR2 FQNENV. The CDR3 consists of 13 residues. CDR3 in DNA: TGTGCCAGCAGCCAACAGGGGGTCTCTGAAGCTTTCTTT. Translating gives CASSQQGVSEAFF. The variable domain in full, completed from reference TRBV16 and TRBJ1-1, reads GEEVAQTPKHLVRGEGQKAKLYCAPIKGHSYVFWYQQVLKNEFKFLISFQNENVFDETGMPKERFSAKCLPNSPCSLEIQATKLEDSAVYFCASSQQGVSEAFFGQGTRLTVV.

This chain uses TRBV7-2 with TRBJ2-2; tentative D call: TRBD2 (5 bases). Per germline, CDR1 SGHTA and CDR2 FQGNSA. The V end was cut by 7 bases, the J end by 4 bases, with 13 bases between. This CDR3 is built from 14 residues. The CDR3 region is CASTQFAGTGELFF. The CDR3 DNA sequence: TGTGCCAGCACCCAATTCGCGGGCACCGGGGAGCTGTTTTTT.

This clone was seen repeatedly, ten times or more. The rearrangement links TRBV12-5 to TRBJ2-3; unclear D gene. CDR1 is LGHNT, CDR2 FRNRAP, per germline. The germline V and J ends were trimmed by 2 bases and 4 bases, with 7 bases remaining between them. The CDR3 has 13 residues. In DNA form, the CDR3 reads TGTGCTAGTGGTTTGATGAACGCAGATACGCAGTATTTT. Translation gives CASGLMNADTQYF.

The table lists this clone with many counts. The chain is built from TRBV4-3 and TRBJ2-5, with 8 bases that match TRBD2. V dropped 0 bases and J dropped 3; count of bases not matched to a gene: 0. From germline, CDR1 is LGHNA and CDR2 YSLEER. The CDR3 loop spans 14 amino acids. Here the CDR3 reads CASSQDGGEETQYF. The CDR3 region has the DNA TGCGCCAGCAGCCAAGACGGGGGGGAAGAGACCCAGTACTTC.

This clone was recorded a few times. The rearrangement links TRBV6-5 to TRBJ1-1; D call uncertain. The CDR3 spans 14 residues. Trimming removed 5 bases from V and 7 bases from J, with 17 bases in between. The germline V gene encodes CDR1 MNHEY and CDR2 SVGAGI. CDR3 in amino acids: CASSRLAGTNEAFF. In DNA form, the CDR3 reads TGTGCCAGCAGTCGCCTGGCAGGCACCAATGAAGCTTTCTTT.

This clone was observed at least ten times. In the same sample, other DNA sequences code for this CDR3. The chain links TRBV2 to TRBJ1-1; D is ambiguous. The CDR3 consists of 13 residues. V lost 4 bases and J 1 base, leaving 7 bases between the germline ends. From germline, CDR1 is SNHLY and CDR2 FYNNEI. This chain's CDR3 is CASSGRGNTEAFF. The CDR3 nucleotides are TGTGCCAGCAGTGGCCGGGGGAACACTGAAGCTTTCTTT.

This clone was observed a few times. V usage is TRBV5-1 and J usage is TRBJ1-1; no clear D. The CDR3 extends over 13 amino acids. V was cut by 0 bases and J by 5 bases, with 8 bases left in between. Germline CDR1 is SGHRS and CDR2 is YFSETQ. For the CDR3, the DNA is TGCGCCAGCAGCTTGGGGAAGGGAACTGAAGCTTTCTTT. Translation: CASSLGKGTEAFF.

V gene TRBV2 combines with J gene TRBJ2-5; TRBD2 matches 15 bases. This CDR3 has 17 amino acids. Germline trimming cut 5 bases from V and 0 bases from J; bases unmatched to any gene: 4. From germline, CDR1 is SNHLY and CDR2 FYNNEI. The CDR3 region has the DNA TGTGCCAGCAGTTCCGGGACTAGCGGGGGGTACCAAGAGACCCAGTACTTC. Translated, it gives CASSSGTSGGYQETQYF. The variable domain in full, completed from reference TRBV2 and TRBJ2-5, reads EPEVTQTPSHQVTQMGQEVILRCVPISNHLYFYWYRQILGQKVEFLVSFYNNEISEKSEIFDDQFSVERPDGSNFTLKIRSTKLEDSAMYFCASSSGTSGGYQETQYFGPGTRLLVL.

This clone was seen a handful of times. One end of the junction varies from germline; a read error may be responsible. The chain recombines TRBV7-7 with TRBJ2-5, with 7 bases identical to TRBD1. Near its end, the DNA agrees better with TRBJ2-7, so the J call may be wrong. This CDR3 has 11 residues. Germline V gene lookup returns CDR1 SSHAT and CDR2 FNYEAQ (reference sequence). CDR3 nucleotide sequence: TGTGCTAGCAGCTCAGGGGGCGAGCAGTACTTC. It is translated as CASSSGGEQYF.

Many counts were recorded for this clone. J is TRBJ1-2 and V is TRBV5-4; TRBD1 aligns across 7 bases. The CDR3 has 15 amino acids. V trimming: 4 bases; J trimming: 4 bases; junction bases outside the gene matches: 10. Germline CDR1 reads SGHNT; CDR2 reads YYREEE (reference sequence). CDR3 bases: TGTGCCAGCAGCCTAGGAACGACAGGGAGCTATGGCTACACCTTC. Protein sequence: CASSLGTTGSYGYTF.

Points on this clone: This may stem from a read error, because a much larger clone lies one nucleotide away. CDR3 DNA: TGCGCCTGCAGGGGACAGGGGGACGTGGATACGCAGTATTTT. Translated: CACRGQGDVDTQYF. J is TRBJ2-3 and V is TRBV5-1; TRBD1 agrees at 11 bases. CDR3 length: 14 amino acids. Germline V CDR1 and CDR2: SGHRS, YFSETQ.

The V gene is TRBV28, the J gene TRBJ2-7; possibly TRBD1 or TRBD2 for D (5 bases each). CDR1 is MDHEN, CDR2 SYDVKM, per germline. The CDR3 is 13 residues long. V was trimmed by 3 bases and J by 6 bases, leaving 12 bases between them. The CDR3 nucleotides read TGTGCCAGCAGTTTGGGGGACGCTTCCGAGCAGTACGTC. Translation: CASSLGDASEQYV.